This T cell receptor beta chain was observed in a study of CD8+ T cells in alopecia areata. General study results and limits: Mice showed TCR sharing more clearly than patients did, possibly owing to HLA. The presence of one nonresponder keeps the tie between baseline CD8+ expansion and response uncertain.

A remark on this clone: The target antigen is unknown.

Trimming stripped 0 bases from V and 2 bases from J, with 7 bases between. The CDR3 has 14 amino acids. The germline V gene has CDR1 LGHNA and CDR2 YSLEER. Once RNA had been extracted, it was reverse transcribed into cDNA to act as the sequencing template. Profiled with immunoSEQ multiplex PCR; TCRdb holds only in-frame clones, not every one. Of roughly 230,000 clones in the sample, 40% to 45% were seen once. The treatment was: oral pan-JAK inhibitor, 5-10 mg twice daily. Sequencing was performed on CD4+ T cells sorted from blood, taken at roughly week 36, from a patient treated with tofacitinib. This receptor was identified in a human donor with alopecia areata. V usage is TRBV4-3 and J usage is TRBJ1-1; tentative D call: TRBD1 (5 bases). CDR3 DNA sequence: TGCGCCAGCAGCCAAGAGGACACTAACACTGAAGCTTTCTTT. Translating gives CASSQEDTNTEAFF.